This T cell receptor beta chain is from a study of blood T cell repertoires in COVID-19. At the level of the study: Both acute and convalescent COVID-19 samples were obtained from the United States, Italy and Spain.

Germline V gene sequence: CDR1 MNHEY, CDR2 SVGAGI. This CDR3 comprises 13 residues. V lost 7 bases, J lost 8 bases, and 4 bases stayed unmatched. The table came from immunoSEQ multiplex PCR; TCRdb's copy has only in-frame clones and leaves some out. Counted here are more than 250,000 clones, more than 85% occurring once; the ten biggest clones make up 3.6%. The J gene is TRBJ1-6, the V gene TRBV6-5; 8 bases agree with TRBD1. This clonotype originated in a man younger than 35 with active or convalescent COVID-19. Sequencing input: peripheral blood. The CDR3 sequence: CASNDRGYSPLHF. Written as DNA, the CDR3 is TGTGCCAGCAACGACAGGGGCTATTCACCCCTCCACTTT.